This TCR beta chain was sequenced for a study of shared clonotypes between healthy human individuals. The input for sorted-subset replicate PCRs was about 210 ng DNA, 25,000 to 35,000 T cell genomes. Profiling relied on immunoSEQ multiplex PCR, and the TCRdb table lists in-frame clones only, not all of them. The data show 2 million to 2.5 million clones, approximately 93% seen once. The donors were adults (healthy and HIV-negative) with no recent acute infections or vaccinations. The TCR originated in a man aged 18 to 29 in good health. Some clones in this sample may be carry-over from other donors' samples. The material sequenced was naive CD4+ T cells from PBMCs. Subset given: CD45RA+ positively selected.

The CDR3 sequence: CASTRISGGITDTQYF. The CDR3 region has the DNA TGTGCCAGCACCCGAATCTCGGGCGGGATCACAGATACGCAGTATTTT. The gene calls are TRBV7-2 and TRBJ2-3, with D tentatively TRBD2 (6 bases). Deletions cut 7 bases from V and 2 bases from J, with 19 bases between. Germline assignment: CDR1 SGHTA and CDR2 FQGNSA. The CDR3 is 16 residues long.